The rows below give T cell receptor beta chains drawn from one sample of a study of blood T cell repertoires in COVID-19. Assay: immunoSEQ multiplex PCR; the TCRdb copy retains only in-frame clones and omits some. The repertoire consists of some 200,000 clones, with 70% to 85% occurring once and the leading ten covering 1.3%. The sample consisted of PBMCs or T cells enriched from blood (not recorded which). The receptors were sampled from a woman in her thirties or forties with acute COVID-19. The CDR3 runs from the conserved cysteine through the conserved F or W. Fields, in order: J gene, V gene, clone size, CDR3 protein. Size tells how often a clone was seen (once, few, many) or the class of an expanded clone, and some rows leave it out.

J: TRBJ1-3
V: TRBV4-2
size: .
CDR3: CASSQVPSSSSGNTIYF

J: TRBJ2-5
V: TRBV28
size: .
CDR3: CASSFLLGGPVETQYF

J: TRBJ1-1
V: TRBV7-3
size: .
CDR3: CASSLYRGDTEAFF

J: TRBJ2-7
V: TRBV27
size: few
CDR3: CASRSKVAGGPEEQYF

J: TRBJ1-1
V: TRBV7-3
size: .
CDR3: CASSRQGTTEAFF

J: TRBJ2-4
V: TRBV7-2
size: .
CDR3: CASSMNVGSGGSGNIQYF

J: TRBJ2-7
V: TRBV5-1
size: .
CDR3: CASRGGSYEQYF

J: TRBJ2-5
V: TRBV11-1
size: .
CDR3: CASSLRPGQPQETQYF

J: TRBJ1-5
V: TRBV3-1/TRBV3-2
size: .
CDR3: CASSQTRGQPQHF

J: TRBJ2-2
V: TRBV30
size: .
CDR3: CAWSLTGGTGELFF

J: TRBJ2-7
V: TRBV6-5
size: .
CDR3: CASTHYTGGNEQYF

J: TRBJ2-1
V: TRBV2
size: .
CDR3: CASSDPPSGSFEQFF

J: TRBJ2-7
V: TRBV5-4
size: .
CDR3: CASRDSLRYEQYF

J: TRBJ2-7
V: TRBV11-2
size: .
CDR3: CASSRTSGSTYEQYF

J: TRBJ2-3
V: TRBV7-3
size: .
CDR3: CASSSLAGGPTDTQYF

J: TRBJ1-2
V: TRBV19
size: few
CDR3: CASRTTGTVNYGYTF

J: TRBJ1-1
V: TRBV28
size: .
CDR3: CASSPSDRGRRGTEAFF

J: TRBJ1-6
V: TRBV10-1
size: once
CDR3: CASSPGTGNSPLHF

J: TRBJ2-2
V: TRBV12-3/TRBV12-4
size: .
CDR3: CASHRGATGELFF

J: TRBJ2-7
V: TRBV10-1
size: once
CDR3: CASSRDTASEQYF

J: TRBJ2-1
V: TRBV19
size: .
CDR3: CASIPSIRTGRANEQFF